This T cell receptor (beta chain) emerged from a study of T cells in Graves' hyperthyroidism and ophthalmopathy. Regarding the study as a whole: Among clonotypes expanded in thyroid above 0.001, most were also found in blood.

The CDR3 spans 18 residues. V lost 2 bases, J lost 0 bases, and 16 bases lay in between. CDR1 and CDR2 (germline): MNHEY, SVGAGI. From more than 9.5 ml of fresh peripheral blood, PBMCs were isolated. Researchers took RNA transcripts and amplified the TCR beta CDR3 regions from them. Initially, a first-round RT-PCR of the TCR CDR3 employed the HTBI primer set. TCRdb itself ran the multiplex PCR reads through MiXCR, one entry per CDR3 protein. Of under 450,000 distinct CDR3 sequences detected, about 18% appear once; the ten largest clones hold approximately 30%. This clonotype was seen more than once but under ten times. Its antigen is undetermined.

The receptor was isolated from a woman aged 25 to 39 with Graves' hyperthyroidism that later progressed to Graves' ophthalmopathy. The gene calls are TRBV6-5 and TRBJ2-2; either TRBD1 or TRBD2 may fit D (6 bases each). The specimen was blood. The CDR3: CASSYNYRGVSNTGELFF. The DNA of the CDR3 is TGTGCCAGCAGTTACAACTATAGGGGGGTATCGAACACCGGGGAGCTGTTTTTT.